What follows are 10 T cell receptor beta chains derived from one specimen sequenced in a study of cytomegalovirus exposure and HLA in healthy donors. PCR primers comprised 60 Vbeta and 13 Jbeta primers. Profiled with immunoSEQ multiplex PCR; TCRdb holds only in-frame clones, not every one. The table has tens of thousands of clones, around 78% seen once. Specimen: PBMCs. The receptor source for this set is a man aged 25-45 years in good health and CMV-seronegative.

This clone was counted a single time. The CDR3 is CASNSGTLDGYTF. In nucleotides, the CDR3 is TGTGCCAGCAATTCCGGGACATTAGATGGCTACACCTTC. The chain employs TRBV9 and TRBJ1-2; possible D gene TRBD1, 6 bases. The CDR3 is made up of 13 amino acids. V lost 6 bases and J lost 6, with 15 bases in between. Germline assignment: CDR1 SGDLS and CDR2 YYNGEE.

This clone was counted a few times. Other DNA sequences in this sample translate to the same CDR3. The chain has TRBV5-4 and TRBJ1-1; 7 bases match TRBD1. The ends lost 3 bases at V and 0 bases at J; junction bases unmatched: 5. This CDR3 contains 15 residues. Germline V gives CDR1 SGHNT, CDR2 YYREEE (reference sequence). The CDR3 protein is CASSWTGGLNTEAFF. The CDR3 bases are TGTGCCAGCAGCTGGACAGGAGGGCTGAACACTGAAGCTTTCTTT.

The table lists this clone with a few counts. The gene calls are TRBV2 and TRBJ2-3; D unclear. The CDR3 runs to 12 residues. Trimming removed 1 base from V and 14 bases from J, with 13 bases in between. Looked up from germline, CDR1 is SNHLY and CDR2 is FYNNEI. This chain's CDR3 is CASSEVRGRRYF. CDR3 nucleotide sequence: TGTGCCAGCAGTGAAGTGAGAGGCCGGCGGTATTTT. The full variable domain, in which reference TRBV2 and TRBJ2-3 provide the parts outside the CDR3, is EPEVTQTPSHQVTQMGQEVILRCVPISNHLYFYWYRQILGQKVEFLVSFYNNEISEKSEIFDDQFSVERPDGSNFTLKIRSTKLEDSAMYFCASSEVRGRRYFGPGTRLTVL.

In the case of this clone: This same CDR3 is encoded by further DNA sequences in the sample. The rearrangement uses TRBV6-5 and TRBJ2-7; 11 bases line up with TRBD2. Germline trimming cut 6 bases from V and 3 bases from J; bases unmatched to any gene: 10. Germline-derived CDR1 and CDR2 are MNHEY and SVGAGI. The CDR3 loop spans 16 amino acids. The CDR3: CASSYNPSGGIYEQYF. The DNA of the CDR3 is TGTGCCAGCAGCTACAACCCTAGCGGGGGGATCTACGAGCAGTACTTC.

The chain employs TRBV29-1 and TRBJ2-4, with 12 bases identical to TRBD2. The germline V gene has CDR1 SQVTM and CDR2 ANQGSEA. V trimming: 8 bases; J trimming: 2 bases; junction bases outside the gene matches: 4. CDR3 length: 14 amino acids. The CDR3 DNA sequence: TGCAGCTGCCTAGCGGGGGGGTCCAAAAACATTCAGTACTTC. Protein: CSCLAGGSKNIQYF.

The rearrangement links TRBV6-6 to TRBJ2-1; the D gene is possibly TRBD2 (6 bases). Germline-derived CDR1 and CDR2 are MNHNY and SVGAGI (reference sequence). This CDR3 region has 14 residues. V shed 0 bases and J shed 8 bases, with 11 bases lying between them. CDR3 sequence: CASSYSGGVDEQFF. CDR3 coding DNA: TGTGCCAGCAGTTACTCAGGAGGGGTCGATGAGCAGTTCTTC.

This chain joins TRBV14 and TRBJ2-3; D is ambiguous. Trimming shortened V by 2 bases and J by 4 bases, and 13 bases separated the two germline ends. CDR3 length: 15 amino acids. From germline, CDR1 is SGHDN and CDR2 FVKESK. CDR3 sequence reads: CASSQWARASDTQYF. The CDR3 bases are TGTGCCAGCAGCCAATGGGCCAGAGCCTCAGATACGCAGTATTTT.

The genes are TRBV7-2 and TRBJ1-5; D is uncertain. Per the germline V gene, CDR1 is SGHTA and CDR2 is FQGNSA. V was trimmed by 1 base and J by 3 bases, leaving 13 bases between them. The CDR3 is 16 residues long. CDR3 sequence (DNA): TGTGCCAGCAGCTTAGTGGGAATCGGGAACAATCAGCCCCAGCATTTT. Its protein product is CASSLVGIGNNQPQHF.

The chain carries TRBV7-2 and TRBJ1-6, with TRBD1 matching over 7 bases. CDR1 and CDR2 from the germline V gene are SGHTA and FQGNSA. The trim removed 1 base at V and 9 bases at J, leaving 6 bases unmatched. The CDR3 runs to 15 residues. The CDR3 bases are TGTGCCAGCAGCTTAGGTGGACAGGCCGCTTCACCCCTCCACTTT. Its translation is CASSLGGQAASPLHF.

The chain employs TRBV15 and TRBJ1-1, with D uncertain. CDR3 size: 16 residues. V was shortened by 0 bases and J by 1 base, with 12 bases between the two germline ends. Germline V CDR1 and CDR2: LNHNV, YYDKDF (reference sequence). CDR3 DNA sequence: TGTGCCACCAGCAGAGAGCTAGCAGGTTCGAACACTGAAGCTTTCTTT. It encodes CATSRELAGSNTEAFF.